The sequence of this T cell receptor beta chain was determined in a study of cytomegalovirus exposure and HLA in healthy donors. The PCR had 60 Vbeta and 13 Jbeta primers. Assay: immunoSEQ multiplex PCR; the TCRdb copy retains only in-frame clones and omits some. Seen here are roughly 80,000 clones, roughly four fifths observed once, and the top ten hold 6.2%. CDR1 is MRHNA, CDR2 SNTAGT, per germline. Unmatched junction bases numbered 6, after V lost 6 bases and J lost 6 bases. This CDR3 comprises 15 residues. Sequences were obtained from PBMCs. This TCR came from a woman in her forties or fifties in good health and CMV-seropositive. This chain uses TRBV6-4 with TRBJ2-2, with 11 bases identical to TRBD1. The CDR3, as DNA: TGTGCCAGCAGAACGGGACAGGGGGGGCCCGGGGAGCTGTTTTTT. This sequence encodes CASRTGQGGPGELFF.